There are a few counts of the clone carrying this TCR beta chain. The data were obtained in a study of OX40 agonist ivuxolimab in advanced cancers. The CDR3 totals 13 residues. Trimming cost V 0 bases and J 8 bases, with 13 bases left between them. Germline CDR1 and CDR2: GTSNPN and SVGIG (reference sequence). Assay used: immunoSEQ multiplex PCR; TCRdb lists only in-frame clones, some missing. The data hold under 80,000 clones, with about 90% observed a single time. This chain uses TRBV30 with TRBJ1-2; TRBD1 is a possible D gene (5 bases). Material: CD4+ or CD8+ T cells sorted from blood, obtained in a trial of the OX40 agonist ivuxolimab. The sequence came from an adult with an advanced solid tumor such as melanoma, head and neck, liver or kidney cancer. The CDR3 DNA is TGTGCCTGGAGTGTAGTAGGGGTAAGGGGCTACACCTTC. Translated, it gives CAWSVVGVRGYTF.